This T cell receptor beta chain was observed in a study of PD-L1 blockade in urothelial cancer. Overall study context: Study patients had been treated with 0 to 3 previous chemotherapy regimens.

Time point defined: peripheral blood 6 weeks after treatment start. Losses at the gene ends were 5 bases for V and 3 bases for J; bases not matched to a gene: 3. Germline loops: CDR1 SEHNR, CDR2 FQNEAQ (reference sequence). The CDR3 covers 14 residues. TCRdb keeps only in-frame clones here, not all; method: immunoSEQ multiplex PCR. The table includes around 120,000 clones, around 88% detected once. J is TRBJ2-4 and V is TRBV7-9, with 8 bases identical to TRBD1. This clonotype was sampled from a man in his sixties with urothelial cancer. The input for sequencing was PBMCs, taken around atezolizumab (anti-PD-L1) treatment. CDR3 sequence reads: CASSLGQDKNIQYF. The CDR3 DNA follows: TGTGCCAGCAGCCTGGGACAGGACAAAAACATTCAGTACTTC.